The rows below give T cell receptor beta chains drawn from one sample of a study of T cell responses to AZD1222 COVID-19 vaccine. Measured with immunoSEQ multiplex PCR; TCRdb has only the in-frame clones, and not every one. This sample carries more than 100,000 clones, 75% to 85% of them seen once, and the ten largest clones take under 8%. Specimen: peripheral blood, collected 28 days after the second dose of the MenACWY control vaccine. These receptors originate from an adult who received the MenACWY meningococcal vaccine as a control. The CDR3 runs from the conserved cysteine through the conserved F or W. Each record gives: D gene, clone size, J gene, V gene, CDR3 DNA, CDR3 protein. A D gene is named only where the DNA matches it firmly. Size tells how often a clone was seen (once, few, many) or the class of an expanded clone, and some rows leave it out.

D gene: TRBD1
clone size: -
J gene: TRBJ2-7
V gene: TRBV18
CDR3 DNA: TGTGCCAGCTCACGGACAGGGCTACTGTACGAGCAGTACTTC
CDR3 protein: CASSRTGLLYEQYF

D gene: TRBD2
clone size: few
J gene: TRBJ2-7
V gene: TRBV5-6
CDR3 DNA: TGTGCCAGCAGCGGACTAGCGCACGAGCAGTACTTC
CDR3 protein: CASSGLAHEQYF

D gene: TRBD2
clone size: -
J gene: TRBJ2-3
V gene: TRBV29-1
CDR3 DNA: TGCAGCGGGCGGGGGGGTCGTGGCACAGATACGCAGTATTTT
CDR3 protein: CSGRGGRGTDTQYF

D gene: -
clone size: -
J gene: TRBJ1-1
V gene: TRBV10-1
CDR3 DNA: TGCGCCAGCGACCCAGGGCCCCGAGGGGTGAACACTGAAGCTTTCTTT
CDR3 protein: CASDPGPRGVNTEAFF

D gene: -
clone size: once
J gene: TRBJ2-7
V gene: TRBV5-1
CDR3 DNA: TGCGCCAGCAGCCCCCGGGAAGGGGTCTCCTACGAGCAGTACTTC
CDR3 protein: CASSPREGVSYEQYF

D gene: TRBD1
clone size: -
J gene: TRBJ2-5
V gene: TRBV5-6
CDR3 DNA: TGTGCCAGCAGCCAGGGACAGGGCCAAGAGACCCAGTACTTC
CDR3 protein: CASSQGQGQETQYF

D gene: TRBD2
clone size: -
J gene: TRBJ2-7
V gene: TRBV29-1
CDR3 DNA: TGCAGCGTTTCCGGGCTAGCGGGATACGGCGAGCAGTACTTC
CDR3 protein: CSVSGLAGYGEQYF

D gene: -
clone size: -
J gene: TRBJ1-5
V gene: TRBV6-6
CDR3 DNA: TGTGCCAGCACCGAAAGGGCAGGGAATCAGCCCCAGCATTTT
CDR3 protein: CASTERAGNQPQHF

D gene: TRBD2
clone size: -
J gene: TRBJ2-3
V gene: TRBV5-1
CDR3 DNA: TGCGCCAGCAGTTATGGACTAGCGGGAGTAGGTACAGATACGCAGTATTTT
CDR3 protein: CASSYGLAGVGTDTQYF

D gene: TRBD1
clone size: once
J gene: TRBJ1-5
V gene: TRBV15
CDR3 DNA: TGTGCCACCAGCACAGACAGGGGCAATCAGCCCCAGCATTTT
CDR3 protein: CATSTDRGNQPQHF

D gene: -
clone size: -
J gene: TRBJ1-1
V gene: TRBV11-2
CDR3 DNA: TGTGCCAGCAGTATCAAGCGGGGGGCCGCTGAAGCTTTCTTT
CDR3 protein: CASSIKRGAAEAFF

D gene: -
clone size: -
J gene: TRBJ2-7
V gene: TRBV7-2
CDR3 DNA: TGTGCCAGCAGCCCCTCCCGAAACGAGCAGTACTTC
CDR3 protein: CASSPSRNEQYF

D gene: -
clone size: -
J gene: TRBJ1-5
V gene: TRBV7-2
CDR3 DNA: TGTGCCAGCAGCTTAGCGCCAATATCCAGGGGAGGAGGAGGCAATCAGCCCCAGCATTTT
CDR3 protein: CASSLAPISRGGGGNQPQHF

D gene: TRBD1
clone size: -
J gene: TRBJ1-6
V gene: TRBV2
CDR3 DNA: TGTGCCAGCAGTGAAGAGGGACAGGGGCGTGTTGGGGCCCTCCACTTT
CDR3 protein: CASSEEGQGRVGALHF

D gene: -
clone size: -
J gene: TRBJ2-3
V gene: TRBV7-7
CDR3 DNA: TGTGCCAGCAGCTTATGGGGCGAAGATACGCAGTATTTT
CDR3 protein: CASSLWGEDTQYF

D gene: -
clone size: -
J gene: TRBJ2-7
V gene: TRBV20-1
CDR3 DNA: TGCAGTGCTAGTCGTCGGGGGAGCTCCTACGAGCAGTACTTC
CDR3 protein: CSASRRGSSYEQYF

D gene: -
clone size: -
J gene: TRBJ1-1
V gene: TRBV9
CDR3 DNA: TGTGCCAGCAGCGTAACAGGGAACACTGAAGCTTTCTTT
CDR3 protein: CASSVTGNTEAFF

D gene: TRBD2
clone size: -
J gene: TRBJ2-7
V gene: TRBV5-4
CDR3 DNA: TGTGCCAGCAGCCGCTATGGACTAGCTAAAGAGGGAGAGCAGTACTTC
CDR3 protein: CASSRYGLAKEGEQYF

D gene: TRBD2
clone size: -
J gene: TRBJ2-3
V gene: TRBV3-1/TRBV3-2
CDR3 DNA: TGTGCCAGCAGCCTTTCCCGGCCGGGGGGGATTGGAGATACGCAGTATTTT
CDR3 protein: CASSLSRPGGIGDTQYF

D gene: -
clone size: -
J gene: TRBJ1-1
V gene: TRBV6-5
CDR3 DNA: TGTGCCAGTTCAAAGGCGCAGGGACAAACTGAAGCTTTCTTT
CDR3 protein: CASSKAQGQTEAFF

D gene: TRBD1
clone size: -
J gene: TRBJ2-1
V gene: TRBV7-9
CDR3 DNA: TGTGCCAGCAGCTTAAGGGGACAGGGTCTCGATGAGCAGTTCTTC
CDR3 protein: CASSLRGQGLDEQFF

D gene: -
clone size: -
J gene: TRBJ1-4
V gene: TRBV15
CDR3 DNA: TGTGCCACCAGCAGACCTAATGAAAAACTGTTTTTT
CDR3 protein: CATSRPNEKLFF

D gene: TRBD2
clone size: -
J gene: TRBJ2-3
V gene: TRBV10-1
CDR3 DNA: TGCGCCAAAGAGCGGGAGGGCTTCGCCGGTAGCACAGATACGCAGTATTTT
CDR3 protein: CAKEREGFAGSTDTQYF

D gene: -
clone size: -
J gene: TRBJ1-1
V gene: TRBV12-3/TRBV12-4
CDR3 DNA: TGTGCCAGCAGTAGAGGGGTGGGGGTGCGAGCTTTCTTT
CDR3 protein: CASSRGVGVRAFF

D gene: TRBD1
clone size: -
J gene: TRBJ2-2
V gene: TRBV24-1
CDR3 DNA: TGTGCCACCAGTGATCCGGGACAGGTCAAGGAGCTGTTTTTT
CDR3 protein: CATSDPGQVKELFF

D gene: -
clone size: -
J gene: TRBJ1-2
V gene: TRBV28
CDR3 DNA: TGTGCCAGCAGTCCCGTGGGCCGGGGAGGAGACTATGGCTACACCTTC
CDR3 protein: CASSPVGRGGDYGYTF

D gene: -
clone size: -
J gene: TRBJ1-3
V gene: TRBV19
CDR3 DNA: TGTGCCAGTAGTATATCAGGATCTGGAAACACCATATATTTT
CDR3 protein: CASSISGSGNTIYF

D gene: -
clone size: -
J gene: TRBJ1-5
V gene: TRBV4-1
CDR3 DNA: TGCGCCAGCAGCCAGCAGGGTACCCAGCCCCAGCATTTT
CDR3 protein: CASSQQGTQPQHF

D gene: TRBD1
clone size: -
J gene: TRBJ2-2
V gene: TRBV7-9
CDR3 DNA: TGTGCCAGCAGCTTAGACTCAGGACAGGGCGGAACCGGGGAGCTGTTTTTT
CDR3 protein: CASSLDSGQGGTGELFF

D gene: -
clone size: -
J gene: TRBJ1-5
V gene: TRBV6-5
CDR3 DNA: TGTGCCAGCAGAGAGGCGGTACAGCCCCAGCATTTT
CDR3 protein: CASREAVQPQHF

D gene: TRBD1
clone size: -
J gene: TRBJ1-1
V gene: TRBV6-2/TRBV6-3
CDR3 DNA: TGTGCCAGCAGTTTCCTAAAAGGGGGCCCGAACACTGAAGCTTTCTTT
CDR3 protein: CASSFLKGGPNTEAFF

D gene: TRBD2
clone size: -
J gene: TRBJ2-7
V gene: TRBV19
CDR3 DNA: TGTGCCAGTAGTATTGGACGAATTCGGGGGGGCTCGAGCTCCTACGAGCAGTACTTC
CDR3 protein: CASSIGRIRGGSSSYEQYF

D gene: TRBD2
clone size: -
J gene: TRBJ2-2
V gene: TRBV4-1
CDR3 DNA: TGCGCCAGCAGCCAAGCTGGGACTAGCGTTACCGGGGAGCTGTTTTTT
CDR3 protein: CASSQAGTSVTGELFF

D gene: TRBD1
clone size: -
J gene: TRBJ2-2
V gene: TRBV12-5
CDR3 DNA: TGTGCTAGTGGTTTGGTATCGGGACAGGGGTCCGGGGAGCTGTTTTTT
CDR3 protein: CASGLVSGQGSGELFF

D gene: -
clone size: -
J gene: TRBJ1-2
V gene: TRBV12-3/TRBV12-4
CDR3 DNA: TGTGCCAGCAGCTTTCGACAGGAGGATGGCTACACCTTC
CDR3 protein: CASSFRQEDGYTF

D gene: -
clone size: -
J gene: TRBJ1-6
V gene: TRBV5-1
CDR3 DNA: TGCGCCTCCCGGGAGAATTCACCCCTCCACTTT
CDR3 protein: CASRENSPLHF

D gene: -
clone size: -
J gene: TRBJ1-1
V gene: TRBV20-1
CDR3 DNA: TGCAGTGCCCCACAGGGTGGGCGAGCTTTCTTT
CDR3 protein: CSAPQGGRAFF

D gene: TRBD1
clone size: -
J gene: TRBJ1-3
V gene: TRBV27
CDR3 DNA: TGTGCCAGCAGTTCTCCCGGGACAGGGGGAAACACCATATATTTT
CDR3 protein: CASSSPGTGGNTIYF

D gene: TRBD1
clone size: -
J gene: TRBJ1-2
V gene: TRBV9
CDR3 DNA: TGTGCCAGCAGCTCGGGACAGGGACAATGCTGGAACTATGGCTACACCTTC
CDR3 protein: CASSSGQGQCWNYGYTF

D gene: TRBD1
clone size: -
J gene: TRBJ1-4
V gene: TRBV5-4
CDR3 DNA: TGTGCCAGCAGCGATCCGACAGGGGCTAATGAAAAACTGTTTTTT
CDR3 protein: CASSDPTGANEKLFF

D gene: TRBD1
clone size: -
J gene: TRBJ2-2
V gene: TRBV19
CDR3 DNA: TGTGCCAGTAGCCCGTTCGGACAGGGTACCACCGGGGAGCTGTTTTTT
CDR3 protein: CASSPFGQGTTGELFF

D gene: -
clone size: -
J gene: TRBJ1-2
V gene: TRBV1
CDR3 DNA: TGCACCAGCAGCCCCCGAGGGGATCCTAACTATGGCTACACCTTC
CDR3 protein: CTSSPRGDPNYGYTF

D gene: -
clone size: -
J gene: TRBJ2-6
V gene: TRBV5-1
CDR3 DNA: TGCGCCAGCAGTCTAGGACACCTATCTGGGGCCAACGTCCTGACTTTC
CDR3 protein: CASSLGHLSGANVLTF

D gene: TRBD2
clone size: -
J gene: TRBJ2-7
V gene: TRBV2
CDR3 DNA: TGTGCCAGCAGTGTAGCGGGAGGGCTAATCGAGCAGTACTTC
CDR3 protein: CASSVAGGLIEQYF

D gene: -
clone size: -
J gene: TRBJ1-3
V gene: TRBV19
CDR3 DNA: TGTGCCAGTAGCACCGGGGGGAGCTCTGGAAACACCATATATTTT
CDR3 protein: CASSTGGSSGNTIYF

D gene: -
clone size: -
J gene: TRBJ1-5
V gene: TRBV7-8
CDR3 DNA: TGTGCCAGCAGCCCAGGGGGCAATCAGCCCCAGCATTTT
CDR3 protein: CASSPGGNQPQHF

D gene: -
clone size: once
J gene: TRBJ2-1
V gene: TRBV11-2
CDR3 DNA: TGTGCCAGCAGCTCCCGTGGGTGGGGCGAGCAGTTCTTC
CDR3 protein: CASSSRGWGEQFF

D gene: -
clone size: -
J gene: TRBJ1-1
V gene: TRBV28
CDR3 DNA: TGTGCCAGCAGTTTATGGCGGCAGAACACTGAAGCTTTCTTT
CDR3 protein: CASSLWRQNTEAFF

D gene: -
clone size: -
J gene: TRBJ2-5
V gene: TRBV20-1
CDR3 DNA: TGCAGTGTTCCGGGTCAGGAGACCCAGTACTTC
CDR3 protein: CSVPGQETQYF

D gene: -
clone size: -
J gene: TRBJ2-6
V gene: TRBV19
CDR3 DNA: TGTGCCAGTAGTATTGCCCATTCCGACTCTGGGGCCAACGTCCTGACTTTC
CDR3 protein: CASSIAHSDSGANVLTF

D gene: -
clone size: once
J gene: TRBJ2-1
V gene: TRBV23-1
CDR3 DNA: TGCGCCAGCAGTCAAGTTTCGGCGGGATATCTCTCTACGGGCAATGAGCAGTTCTTC
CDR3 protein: CASSQVSAGYLSTGNEQFF